This T cell receptor (beta chain) was sequenced for a study of T cell repertoires in cytomegalovirus infection. MiXCR, applied by TCRdb to the reads, yields one record per CDR3 protein. The top ten hold 20% to 30% of the sample, which has roughly 500,000 distinct CDR3 sequences, approximately 15% seen once. V lost 4 bases and J lost 4, with 10 bases in between. Germline V gene lookup returns CDR1 SGDLS and CDR2 YYNGEE. The CDR3 is 13 amino acids. In this sample, this clonotype turned up a few times. This sequence was found in a human donor in good health (CMV status not recorded). Some clones in this sample may be carry-over from other donors' samples. The chain employs TRBV9 and TRBJ2-3, with D perhaps TRBD2 (5 bases). Source material: CD8+ T cells from PBMCs. The CDR3 protein is CASSPMEADTQYF. In nucleotides, the CDR3 is TGTGCCAGCAGCCCTATGGAGGCAGATACGCAGTATTTT.